The 18 T cell receptor beta chains in this list originate from one sample, sequenced in a study of control samples from healthy donors and cancer patients. Method: immunoSEQ multiplex PCR; TCRdb's copy keeps in-frame clones and lacks some. The sample contains around 70,000 clones, approximately 94% of which appear only once. Sequencing was performed on blood. These receptors originate from a woman younger than 45 in good health.

This sequence joins TRBV7-8 and TRBJ1-1; a weak D match, TRBD1 (6 bases). This CDR3 is built from 17 residues. Germline V gives CDR1 SGHVS, CDR2 FQNEAQ. The V gene lost 5 bases and the J gene lost 3 bases, with 22 bases spanning the gap. The CDR3 reads CASSRKGGAGVDTEAFF. CDR3 nucleotides: TGTGCCAGCAGCCGTAAAGGGGGGGCAGGGGTCGACACTGAAGCTTTCTTT. The whole variable domain, remainder taken from reference TRBV7-8 and TRBJ1-1, is GAGVSQSPRYKVAKRGQDVALRCDPISGHVSLFWYQQALGQGPEFLTYFQNEAQLDKSGLPSDRFFAERPEGSVSTLKIQRTQQEDSAVYLCASSRKGGAGVDTEAFFGQGTRLTVV.

CDR3 coding DNA: TGTGCCAGCAGCTCCAGGGGCGGGAACACTGAAGCTTTCTTT. This sequence encodes CASSSRGGNTEAFF. The V call is TRBV6-5, the J call TRBJ1-1, with a possible D match to TRBD1 (6 bases). The CDR3 has 14 amino acids. Trimming removed 6 bases from V and 1 base from J, with 12 bases in between. CDR1 and CDR2 from the germline V gene are MNHEY and SVGAGI.

This rearrangement joins TRBV15 to TRBJ2-3, with D possibly TRBD1 on 5 matching bases. CDR3 length: 15 residues. Germline loops: CDR1 LNHNV, CDR2 YYDKDF (reference sequence). V lost 0 bases and J 7 bases, leaving 14 bases between the germline ends. CDR3 protein: CATSRDLGAGNTQYF. The CDR3, as DNA: TGTGCCACCAGCAGAGATTTGGGCGCAGGGAATACGCAGTATTTT.

The chain combines TRBV3-1 (or the pseudogene TRBV3-2) with TRBJ1-1; 7 positions agree with TRBD1. The germline CDR1 and CDR2 sequences are LGHDT and YNNKEL (reference sequence). There are 17 residues in the CDR3. The trim removed 2 bases at V and 0 bases at J, leaving 9 bases unmatched. The CDR3, as DNA: TGTGCCAGCAGCCAAAACCTCGGGACAGCTATGAACACTGAAGCTTTCTTT. It yields the protein CASSQNLGTAMNTEAFF.

The chain recombines TRBV11-2 with TRBJ1-6; D is uncertain. V gave up 0 bases and J gave up 8 bases, with 14 bases separating them. This CDR3 is built from 16 residues. Germline loops: CDR1 SGHAT, CDR2 FQNNGV. In nucleotides, the CDR3 is TGTGCCAGCAGCTTAGATCGCCCCAGGACCCATTCACCCCTCCACTTT. It codes for CASSLDRPRTHSPLHF.

This chain joins TRBV29-1 and TRBJ1-6, with a tentative D call TRBD1 (6 bases). The V end lost 4 bases, the J end lost 4 bases, and 8 bases lay between the germline ends. The CDR3 has 13 residues. The germline V gene encodes CDR1 SQVTM and CDR2 ANQGSEA. The CDR3 region is CSVGQGYNSPLHF. In DNA form, the CDR3 reads TGCAGCGTTGGTCAGGGGTATAATTCACCCCTCCACTTT.

The chain combines TRBV7-9 with TRBJ1-4; D is possibly TRBD1 (6 bases). The CDR3 is 14 amino acids. Germline values: CDR1 SEHNR, CDR2 FQNEAQ (reference sequence). V lost 5 bases and J lost 4, with 11 bases in between. The chain's CDR3 is CASSLQGYNEKLFF. The CDR3 DNA reads as TGTGCCAGCAGCCTACAGGGTTATAATGAAAAACTGTTTTTT.

CDR3 sequence reads: CASSENGGNEQFF. DNA of the CDR3: TGTGCCAGCAGTGAGAACGGAGGAAATGAGCAGTTCTTC. J is TRBJ2-1 and V is TRBV2, with a tentative D call TRBD2 (5 bases). This CDR3 is 13 amino acids long. Germline loops: CDR1 SNHLY, CDR2 FYNNEI. Trimming took 3 bases from V and 7 from J, leaving 10 bases between them.

This chain uses TRBV20-1 with TRBJ2-1, with D possibly being TRBD2 (6 bases). Per the germline V gene, CDR1 is DFQATT and CDR2 is SNEGSKA (reference sequence). The ends were cut back, 3 bases at V and 12 bases at J, with 9 bases in the middle. The CDR3 contains 10 residues. In DNA form, the CDR3 reads TGCAGTGCTAGGGCCGGGGGGCAGTTCTTC. Amino acid sequence: CSARAGGQFF.

The gene calls are TRBV15 and TRBJ1-1; no reliable D call. Germline-derived CDR1 and CDR2 are LNHNV and YYDKDF (reference sequence). CDR3 size: 13 residues. Trimming pared 9 bases from V and 1 base from J, leaving 12 bases between. CDR3 coding DNA: TGTGCCACGAACACTCGGGGGAACACTGAAGCTTTCTTT. Protein sequence: CATNTRGNTEAFF. Complete variable domain (other parts from reference TRBV15 and TRBJ1-1): DAMVIQNPRYQVTQFGKPVTLSCSQTLNHNVMYWYQQKSSQAPKLLFHYYDKDFNNEADTPDNFQSRRPNTSFCFLDIRSPGLGDTAMYLCATNTRGNTEAFFGQGTRLTVV.

The J gene is TRBJ1-1, the V gene TRBV7-3; D possibly corresponds to TRBD1 (5 bases). Germline assignment: CDR1 SGHTA and CDR2 FQGTGA. CDR3 length: 13 amino acids. V was trimmed by 5 bases and J by 1 base, leaving 8 bases between them. CDR3 in amino acids: CASSKGTNTEAFF. CDR3 nucleotide sequence: TGTGCCAGCAGCAAAGGGACGAACACTGAAGCTTTCTTT.

This chain links TRBV6-5 with TRBJ1-1; tentatively, D is TRBD1 (5 bases). Germline V gene data show CDR1 as MNHEY and CDR2 as SVGAGI. There are 13 residues in the CDR3. V was pared by 2 bases and J by 2 bases, with 6 bases between. The CDR3 here is CASSYGDNTEAFF. The CDR3, as DNA: TGTGCCAGCAGTTACGGGGACAACACTGAAGCTTTCTTT.

Written as DNA, the CDR3 is TGTGCCAGCAGTGCCTCTAGGACTGCAACTAATGAAAAACTGTTTTTT. This translates into CASSASRTATNEKLFF. The chain uses TRBV25-1 and TRBJ1-4; no clear D gene. The CDR3 has 16 amino acids. Germline CDR1 reads MGHDK; CDR2 reads SYGVNS. V was shortened by 4 bases and J by 0 bases, with 12 bases between the two germline ends.

This chain connects TRBV5-1 to TRBJ2-5; D not resolved. This CDR3 is built from 15 residues. Trimming shortened V by 0 bases and J by 3 bases, and 12 bases separated the two germline ends. Looked up from germline, CDR1 is SGHRS and CDR2 is YFSETQ. CDR3 sequence (DNA): TGCGCCAGCAGCTTGGGCGTCGGCAGTGAAGAGACCCAGTACTTC. Encoded protein: CASSLGVGSEETQYF.

The rearrangement uses TRBV11-3 and TRBJ2-3, with D possibly matching TRBD2 (5 bases). This CDR3 spans 17 amino acids. Trimming removed 5 bases from V and 0 bases from J, with 18 bases in between. Germline V gene lookup returns CDR1 SGHNT and CDR2 YENEEA. The CDR3 sequence is CASSPPWESPSTDTQYF. DNA of the CDR3: TGTGCCAGCAGCCCTCCCTGGGAGAGCCCCAGCACAGATACGCAGTATTTT.

This clone was picked up a small number of times. The rearrangement joins TRBV5-6 to TRBJ1-2, with D perhaps matching TRBD1 (6 bases). The V and J ends lost 0 bases and 7 bases respectively, with 16 bases between them. CDR3 length: 15 amino acids. Germline values: CDR1 SGHDT, CDR2 YYEEEE. CDR3 coding DNA: TGTGCCAGCAGCTTGGTAGGGGGTTCTGAGCGTGGCTACACCTTC. This codes for CASSLVGGSERGYTF.

The chain combines TRBV6-5 with TRBJ1-4; 7 nucleotides line up with TRBD1. The CDR3 has 15 amino acids. Unmatched junction bases numbered 11, after V lost 5 bases and J lost 8 bases. Per the germline V gene, CDR1 is MNHEY and CDR2 is SVGAGI. The CDR3 spells CASSPSRTGDEKLFF. For the CDR3, the DNA is TGTGCCAGCAGTCCTTCCCGGACAGGCGACGAAAAACTGTTTTTT.

The V call is TRBV28, the J call TRBJ1-2; D perhaps matches TRBD1 (5 bases). The germline V and J ends were trimmed by 4 bases and 7 bases, with 22 bases remaining between them. The CDR3 covers 16 residues. CDR1 and CDR2 from the germline V gene are MDHEN and SYDVKM. The CDR3 DNA sequence: TGTGCCAGCAGTTCCCCCTTCGGCGGGACGAGAGGTGGCTACACCTTC. Translated: CASSSPFGGTRGGYTF.